These 25 T cell receptor beta chains originate from one sample sequenced in a study of blood T cell repertoires in COVID-19 (dated by TCRdb to 2020 to 2022). Library prep was done by the immunoSEQ multiplex PCR assay. The clones in this table, taken by TCRdb from immuneACCESS, are in-frame only. Not every clone is retained; where verified, under half of the shortfall comes from an unresolved V gene, and the cause of the rest is unknown. The sample records approximately 230,000 clones, around 90% of which are singletons. Of the sample, under 1.5% falls within the top ten clones. Sequenced material: peripheral blood. The origin of the receptors is a man aged 80 or over with acute or convalescent COVID-19.

J is TRBJ2-3 and V is TRBV19, with 7 bases that match TRBD2. The V segment lost 4 bases and the J segment 0 bases; nucleotides outside the gene matches: 7. The CDR3 runs 16 residues. Germline V gene data show CDR1 as LNHDA and CDR2 as SQIVND (reference sequence). DNA of the CDR3: TGTGCCAGTAGTAGAGGCGGGGGACCTAGCACAGATACGCAGTATTTT. This gives the protein CASSRGGGPSTDTQYF.

In DNA, the CDR3 is TGCGCCAGCAGCCAAGCGACAGGGAACACTGAAGCTTTCTTT. It yields the protein CASSQATGNTEAFF. The V gene is TRBV4-1, the J gene TRBJ1-1; D might be TRBD1 (6 bases). The CDR3 covers 14 residues. Per germline, CDR1 MGHRA and CDR2 YSYEKL. Trimming took 1 base from V and 1 from J, leaving 7 bases between them.

V gene TRBV6-2 or TRBV6-3 combines with J gene TRBJ2-5; D is unclear. The germline V and J ends were trimmed by 2 bases and 3 bases, with 10 bases remaining between them. This CDR3 is built from 14 residues. Germline CDR1 reads MNHEY; CDR2 reads SVGEGT. The CDR3 DNA is TGTGCCAGCAGTTACCCCTCCCAGAAAGAGACCCAGTACTTC. This sequence encodes CASSYPSQKETQYF.

The gene calls are TRBV2 and TRBJ1-5, with TRBD1 identical over 7 bases. CDR1 and CDR2 from the germline V gene are SNHLY and FYNNEI. CDR3 length: 16 amino acids. The trim removed 5 bases at V and 1 base at J, leaving 8 bases unmatched. CDR3 in DNA: TGTGCCAGCAGTTCGCAGGGGGGCAGGAGCAATCAGCCCCAGCATTTT. Translation: CASSSQGGRSNQPQHF.

This rearrangement joins TRBV6-5 to TRBJ1-5; 8 nucleotides agree with TRBD1. There are 14 residues in the CDR3. The V and J ends lost 7 bases and 7 bases, in that order; junction bases with no gene match: 9. The germline CDR1 and CDR2 sequences are MNHEY and SVGAGI. This CDR3 is CASIRDRGGQPQHF. The CDR3 DNA is TGTGCCAGCATTAGAGACAGGGGAGGACAGCCCCAGCATTTT.

The chain uses TRBV7-2 and TRBJ2-1; 11 positions match TRBD2. V gave up 3 bases and J gave up 12 bases; unmatched junction bases: 4. The CDR3 is 13 amino acids. Germline V gene sequence: CDR1 SGHTA, CDR2 FQGNSA. CDR3 residues: CASSFGTSGGQFF. The CDR3 bases are TGTGCCAGCAGCTTCGGGACTAGCGGCGGGCAGTTCTTC.

J is TRBJ1-6 and V is TRBV9, with a possible D match to TRBD1 (5 bases). CDR3 length: 15 residues. Germline V gene sequence: CDR1 SGDLS, CDR2 YYNGEE. V lost 4 bases and J lost 9, with 17 bases in between. As DNA, the CDR3 is TGTGCCAGCAGCAGAGGTGGGCAGGGAGGTTCACCCCTCCACTTT. This gives the protein CASSRGGQGGSPLHF.

This CDR3 reads CASSYWTGMNEQYF. The DNA of the CDR3 is TGCGCCAGCAGCTATTGGACAGGGATGAACGAGCAGTACTTC. The genes are TRBV5-1 and TRBJ2-7; 8 nucleotides agree with TRBD1. Per the germline V gene, CDR1 is SGHRS and CDR2 is YFSETQ. This CDR3 has 14 residues. After removal of 3 bases from V and 5 bases from J, the junction contained 7 bases not matched to a gene.

The chain is built from TRBV7-6 and TRBJ1-4; TRBD1 might be the D (5 bases). Germline values: CDR1 SGHVS, CDR2 FNYEAQ. The CDR3 is made up of 16 amino acids. Between the trimmed V and J ends, which lost 5 bases and 7 bases, there was a span of 20 bases. CDR3 bases: TGTGCCAGCAGCATTAGGGGTGGGTCTAGTAGTGAAAAACTGTTTTTT. It is translated as CASSIRGGSSSEKLFF.

The J gene is TRBJ2-1, the V gene TRBV19; 8 bases are shared with TRBD1. This CDR3 is built from 14 residues. Germline assignment: CDR1 LNHDA and CDR2 SQIVND (reference sequence). V was clipped by 4 bases and J by 3 bases; unmatched bases: 2. Written as DNA, the CDR3 is TGTGCCAGTAGTAAGACAGGGGTCTACAATGAGCAGTTCTTC. This gives the protein CASSKTGVYNEQFF.

The V gene is TRBV27, the J gene TRBJ2-3; 12 nucleotides line up with TRBD2. CDR1 is MNHEY, CDR2 SMNVEV, per germline (reference sequence). The trim removed 4 bases at V and 7 bases at J, leaving 6 bases unmatched. The CDR3 runs 15 residues. The CDR3 region is CASSSLAGGPYTQYF. The CDR3 DNA follows: TGTGCCAGCAGTTCTCTAGCGGGAGGGCCATATACGCAGTATTTT.

The V call is TRBV3-1 (or the pseudogene TRBV3-2), the J call TRBJ2-5; tentative D call: TRBD2 (5 bases). V lost 4 bases and J 5 bases, leaving 11 bases between the germline ends. Germline V gene lookup returns CDR1 LGHDT and CDR2 YNNKEL (reference sequence). This CDR3 spans 13 amino acids. CDR3 coding DNA: TGTGCCAGCAGCCTTACTAGAGGGGAGACCCAGTACTTC. This codes for CASSLTRGETQYF.

The chain links TRBV6-5 to TRBJ1-3; the match to TRBD1 covers 10 bases. Unmatched junction bases numbered 4, after V lost 6 bases and J lost 2 bases. This CDR3 spans 15 amino acids. Germline CDR1 MNHEY, CDR2 SVGAGI. The CDR3 loop reads CASRTGTGAGNTIYF. The CDR3 DNA is TGTGCCAGCAGAACCGGGACAGGGGCTGGAAACACCATATATTTT.

The J gene is TRBJ2-7, the V gene TRBV7-6; 7 nucleotides align to TRBD2. Trimming at V came to 1 base and at J to 1 base, leaving 7 bases not matched to a gene. Germline-derived CDR1 and CDR2 are SGHVS and FNYEAQ. The CDR3 has 16 amino acids. CDR3 residues: CASSLGRPSGSYEQYF. CDR3 nucleotide sequence: TGTGCCAGCAGCTTAGGTCGCCCTAGCGGTTCCTACGAGCAGTACTTC. The whole variable domain, remainder taken from reference TRBV7-6 and TRBJ2-7, is GAGVSQSPRYKVTKRGQDVALRCDPISGHVSLYWYRQALGQGPEFLTYFNYEAQQDKSGLPNDRFSAERPEGSISTLTIQRTEQRDSAMYRCASSLGRPSGSYEQYFGPGTRLTVT.

V and J are TRBV5-1 and TRBJ2-7; TRBD1 aligns across 12 bases. The CDR3 spans 15 residues. From germline, CDR1 is SGHRS and CDR2 YFSETQ. Germline trimming cut 4 bases from V and 3 bases from J; bases unmatched to any gene: 5. CDR3 in amino acids: CASSLGTGGFYEQYF. The CDR3 DNA reads TGCGCCAGCAGCCTCGGGACAGGGGGCTTCTACGAGCAGTACTTC.

This sequence joins TRBV7-9 and TRBJ2-5, with 8 bases aligning to TRBD1. This CDR3 has 14 amino acids. Germline V CDR1 and CDR2: SEHNR, FQNEAQ (reference sequence). Trimming at V came to 5 bases and at J to 6 bases, leaving 8 bases not matched to a gene. As DNA, the CDR3 is TGTGCCAGCAGCGACCGGGACAGGCTAAAGACCCAGTACTTC. Residues: CASSDRDRLKTQYF.

The chain combines TRBV7-8 with TRBJ1-4, with D possibly being TRBD1 (5 bases). The CDR3 is 14 residues long. V lost 7 bases and J lost 3, with 12 bases in between. Germline-derived CDR1 and CDR2 are SGHVS and FQNEAQ. In nucleotides, the CDR3 is TGTGCCAGCACCTACCCCAGGGCTAATGAAAAACTGTTTTTT. This gives the protein CASTYPRANEKLFF.

This chain joins TRBV7-2 and TRBJ2-3; the match to TRBD2 covers 7 bases. CDR1 SGHTA and CDR2 FQGNSA come from the germline V gene. This CDR3 region has 16 residues. V shed 7 bases and J 0 bases; nucleotides not matched to a gene: 10. The CDR3 region has the DNA TGTGCCAGCACCCCTTCCAGCGGGACTAGCACAGATACGCAGTATTTT. It encodes CASTPSSGTSTDTQYF.

The rearrangement uses TRBV4-3 and TRBJ2-3, with 14 bases lining up with TRBD2. V dropped 4 bases and J dropped 0; count of bases not matched to a gene: 9. The CDR3 is 19 residues long. CDR1 is LGHNA and CDR2 is YSLEER in the germline V gene. The CDR3 reads CASSPLTSGGGPSTDTQYF. The CDR3, as DNA: TGCGCCAGCAGCCCGCTGACTAGCGGGGGGGGCCCTAGCACAGATACGCAGTATTTT.

The chain combines TRBV4-3 with TRBJ2-1, with TRBD2 identical over 8 bases. The trim removed 0 bases at V and 4 bases at J, leaving 14 bases unmatched. This CDR3 contains 19 residues. Germline CDR1 is LGHNA and CDR2 is YSLEER. The CDR3 nucleotides are TGCGCCAGCAGCCAAGATCCCGGACTAGCTCGCCGGAGGTACAATGAGCAGTTCTTC. This gives the protein CASSQDPGLARRRYNEQFF.

The CDR3: CASSPGYGYTF. As DNA, the CDR3 is TGTGCCAGCAGCCCAGGCTATGGCTACACCTTC. The rearrangement links TRBV6-6 to TRBJ1-2; D uncertain. Trimming left V 6 bases short and J 4 bases short, with 6 bases between. The CDR3 length is 11 residues. CDR1 is MNHNY, CDR2 SVGAGI, per germline (reference sequence).

The genes are TRBV5-1 and TRBJ2-2; 8 bases map to TRBD2. Trimming cost V 0 bases and J 13 bases; bases outside gene matches: 14. CDR1 SGHRS and CDR2 YFSETQ come from the germline V gene. This CDR3 has 16 residues. The CDR3: CASSLDGRALLGPLFF. CDR3 coding DNA: TGCGCCAGCAGCTTGGACGGGAGGGCCCTCTTGGGACCGCTGTTTTTT.

This rearrangement joins TRBV19 to TRBJ1-1; TRBD1 aligns across 9 bases. CDR1 is LNHDA and CDR2 is SQIVND in the germline V gene (reference sequence). The CDR3 runs 16 residues. J was trimmed by 5 bases and V by 6 bases; bases with no gene match: 13. CDR3 protein: CASSSPGGTGFTEAFF. CDR3 DNA: TGTGCCAGTAGCTCGCCTGGCGGGACAGGGTTTACTGAAGCTTTCTTT.

This clone showed up just once. The chain employs TRBV2 and TRBJ2-2, with TRBD1 identical over 8 bases. The germline V gene encodes CDR1 SNHLY and CDR2 FYNNEI. The length of the CDR3 is 13 residues. Losses at the gene ends were 6 bases for V and 5 bases for J; bases not matched to a gene: 2. CDR3 residues: CASRRTGTGELFF. In DNA form, the CDR3 reads TGTGCCAGCAGGCGGACAGGGACCGGGGAGCTGTTTTTT. The entire variable domain, with the rest obtained from reference TRBV2 and TRBJ2-2, is as follows: EPEVTQTPSHQVTQMGQEVILRCVPISNHLYFYWYRQILGQKVEFLVSFYNNEISEKSEIFDDQFSVERPDGSNFTLKIRSTKLEDSAMYFCASRRTGTGELFFGEGSRLTVL.

This clone showed up just once. This rearrangement joins TRBV27 to TRBJ2-7, with 10 bases fitting TRBD2. This CDR3 has 14 residues. Unmatched junction bases numbered 3, after V lost 1 base and J lost 6 bases. Germline CDR1 is MNHEY and CDR2 is SMNVEV (reference sequence). The CDR3 spells CASSLYSGRTEQYF. CDR3 nucleotides: TGTGCCAGCAGTTTATATAGCGGGAGGACCGAGCAGTACTTC.